This is a list of T cell receptor beta chains from one sample in a study of Graves' ophthalmopathy and Graves' hyperthyroidism. MiXCR was run by TCRdb on the multiplex PCR reads, yielding one entry per CDR3 protein. The sample shows 500,000 to 600,000 distinct CDR3 sequences, less than 45% of them seen only once. Material: peripheral blood or thyroid tissue (not recorded which). The receptors shown here come from an adult man with Graves' hyperthyroidism. CDR3s include the opening cysteine and the closing phenylalanine or tryptophan. The D gene is left open where the match is weak. Rows give clone size only sometimes, using once, few, many, or a class for an expanded clone.

TGTGCCAGCAGCGGCGGGGGGGCTGGGACCCAGTACTTC,CASSGGGAGTQYF,TRBV7-9,TRBJ2-5,NA,TRBD2
TGCAGTGCTAGAGGTGGGCAGGGGTATGGCTACACCTTC,CSARGGQGYGYTF,TRBV20-1,TRBJ1-2,NA,NA
TGTGCCATCGGGGAGGGGGATGCGGTTGGCTACACCTTC,CAIGEGDAVGYTF,TRBV10-3,TRBJ1-2,once,NA
TGTGCCAGCAGTTTTGTGACCGGGACAGGGGAATACGGAAACACCATATATTTT,CASSFVTGTGEYGNTIYF,TRBV12-3/TRBV12-4,TRBJ1-3,few,TRBD1
TGTGCCAGCAGTGGTGGAGGGCCTGGAAACACCATATATTTT,CASSGGGPGNTIYF,TRBV11-2,TRBJ1-3,few,NA
TGTGCCAGCAGCCCTTCAGGGGAAGAGACCCAGTACTTC,CASSPSGEETQYF,TRBV12-3/TRBV12-4,TRBJ2-5,many,NA
TGTGCCAGCAGAAAGGACAGGTGGGGGTCTCAGCCCCAGCATTTT,CASRKDRWGSQPQHF,TRBV2,TRBJ1-5,many,TRBD1
TGCAGTGCTATAACCTCCGCCACCTACGAGCAGTACTTC,CSAITSATYEQYF,TRBV20-1,TRBJ2-7,many,NA
TGTGCCAGTAGTCCCCCACAGGGGCTGAACACTGAAGCTTTCTTT,CASSPPQGLNTEAFF,TRBV19,TRBJ1-1,many,TRBD1
TGTGCCAGCAGCTCCGATACAGAGGTGGAGCTGTTTTTT,CASSSDTEVELFF,TRBV7-8,TRBJ2-2,many,NA
TGCAGCGAGAAGATGGGACACCTGAACACTGAAGCTTTCTTT,CSEKMGHLNTEAFF,TRBV29-1,TRBJ1-1,many,NA
TGTGCTAGCAGCTTAAGACAGAACACTGAAGCTTTCTTT,CASSLRQNTEAFF,TRBV7-9,TRBJ1-1,many,NA
TGTGCCAGCAGCTTAGCCCTAGCGGGAGGGCCCTATGAGCAGTTCTTC,CASSLALAGGPYEQFF,TRBV7-2,TRBJ2-1,NA,TRBD2
TGTGCCAGCAGCTTAGCCCGGGGGGACTCCTACGAGCAGTACTTC,CASSLARGDSYEQYF,TRBV7-8,TRBJ2-7,many,TRBD2
TGCAGCGTACTCGTCCGGGACGGGGAAGAGACCCAGTACTTC,CSVLVRDGEETQYF,TRBV29-1,TRBJ2-5,NA,NA
TGTGCCAGCAGGGAGCCCGCCGGGGAGCTGTTTTTT,CASREPAGELFF,TRBV25-1,TRBJ2-2,NA,NA
TGTGCCAGCAGTTCCACCCGAGCGGGAACCGGGGAGCTGTTTTTT,CASSSTRAGTGELFF,TRBV6-2/TRBV6-3,TRBJ2-2,NA,TRBD2
TGTGCCAGCAGTTACACGGACAGGGTTCAGCCCCAGCATTTT,CASSYTDRVQPQHF,TRBV12-3/TRBV12-4,TRBJ1-5,many,TRBD1
TGCAGTGCTAGAAGGACGGGGGAGCTGTTTTTT,CSARRTGELFF,TRBV20-1,TRBJ2-2,many,NA
TGTGCCAGCAGTTCCTTCACCGGGGAGCTGTTTTTT,CASSSFTGELFF,TRBV19,TRBJ2-2,many,NA
TGTGCCAGCAGCCTGTGGGGGTCCAATCAGCCCCAGCATTTT,CASSLWGSNQPQHF,TRBV12-3/TRBV12-4,TRBJ1-5,many,NA
TGCAGTGGATTGAGGGATAGGTACGAGCAGTACTTC,CSGLRDRYEQYF,TRBV20-1,TRBJ2-7,many,NA
TGTGCCAGCAGTTTTCGGACACTGAACACTGAAGCTTTCTTT,CASSFRTLNTEAFF,TRBV12-3/TRBV12-4,TRBJ1-1,NA,NA
TGCAGTGCCAGAGGGTATCATGAGCAGTTCTTC,CSARGYHEQFF,TRBV20-1,TRBJ2-1,NA,NA
TGTGCCAGCAGTTTAGCTAGGCAGGGGTTCGGCTACACCTTC,CASSLARQGFGYTF,TRBV12-3/TRBV12-4,TRBJ1-2,many,NA
TGTGCCATCAGTGCCTTCGGGGAGAACACTGAAGCTTTCTTT,CAISAFGENTEAFF,TRBV10-3,TRBJ1-1,many,NA
TGTGCCAGCCGTTTGGCAGGTCCCAATTCACCCCTCCACTTT,CASRLAGPNSPLHF,TRBV27,TRBJ1-6,few,NA
TGTGCCAGCAGGGGACAGGTGGGCTATGGCTACACCTTC,CASRGQVGYGYTF,TRBV12-3/TRBV12-4,TRBJ1-2,many,TRBD1
TGTGCCAGCAGCTTAACCGGGGGGGCCAGGTCCGGGGAGCTGTTTTTT,CASSLTGGARSGELFF,TRBV7-8,TRBJ2-2,many,TRBD2
TGTGCCAGCTTAGCAGGGACACATAGCAATCAGCCCCAGCATTTT,CASLAGTHSNQPQHF,TRBV19,TRBJ1-5,NA,NA
TGCGCCAGCAGCGCGCAGGGTGAAGCTTTCTTT,CASSAQGEAFF,TRBV5-1,TRBJ1-1,many,NA
TGTGCCAGCAGCCAGGGTATGGGGGCTTGGAATTCACCCCTCCACTTT,CASSQGMGAWNSPLHF,TRBV4-2,TRBJ1-6,many,NA
TGCAGCGTCTTAACTAGCGGTGAAAAACTGTTTTTT,CSVLTSGEKLFF,TRBV29-1,TRBJ1-4,NA,NA
TGCGCCAGCTCCACCCTGCCCGGGACAGGGTACGGAGAAGCTTTCTTT,CASSTLPGTGYGEAFF,TRBV5-1,TRBJ1-1,many,TRBD1
TGCAGTGCGAGTGACGGCGAAGAAGCTTTCTTT,CSASDGEEAFF,TRBV20-1,TRBJ1-1,NA,NA
TGCGCCAGCAGCTTGGTAGGCGATGAGCAGTTCTTC,CASSLVGDEQFF,TRBV5-1,TRBJ2-1,NA,NA
TGTGCCAGCAGCTTAATAACAGGGGGCTCCTATAATTCACCCCTCCACTTT,CASSLITGGSYNSPLHF,TRBV11-2,TRBJ1-6,many,TRBD1
TGTGCCACCAGGGCCACCGGACAGGGCGATATCGATGAAAAACTGTTTTTT,CATRATGQGDIDEKLFF,TRBV24-1,TRBJ1-4,many,TRBD1
TGCGCCAGCAGCTTGGAAGACAGGAACACTGAAGCTTTCTTT,CASSLEDRNTEAFF,TRBV5-1,TRBJ1-1,many,NA
TGTGCCACCAGCAGAGCCCCAGGGGGTAATGAAAAACTGTTTTTT,CATSRAPGGNEKLFF,TRBV15,TRBJ1-4,NA,TRBD1
TGCAGTGTGCGGGCGAACACTGAAGCTTTCTTT,CSVRANTEAFF,TRBV20-1,TRBJ1-1,many,NA
TGTGCCAGCAGTCGGACTAGCGGGAGCACCTACGAGCATTTT,CASSRTSGSTYEHF,TRBV2,TRBJ1-5,NA,NA
TGTGCCAGCAGCAGTCAATTCGGACAGAATTCACCCCTCCACTTT,CASSSQFGQNSPLHF,TRBV9,TRBJ1-6,NA,NA
TGTGCCAGCAGTTCCCTGACAGGGAGAGAGACCCAGTACTTC,CASSSLTGRETQYF,TRBV12-3/TRBV12-4,TRBJ2-5,NA,TRBD1
TGCGCCAGCAGCCCCGAGTTTCCGGGATATGGGGCCAACGTCCTGACTTTC,CASSPEFPGYGANVLTF,TRBV4-1,TRBJ2-6,NA,NA
TGTGCCAGCAGGGGACAGGGGGTTCAGCCCCAGCACTTT,CASRGQGVQPQHF,TRBV2,TRBJ1-5,NA,TRBD1
TGTGCCAGCAGCCAAGAACCCCTCCCCCCCTACGAGCAGTACTTC,CASSQEPLPPYEQYF,TRBV7-2,TRBJ2-7,few,NA
TGTGCCAGCAGAACTCTAGCGGGTACGCAGTATTTT,CASRTLAGTQYF,TRBV12-3/TRBV12-4,TRBJ2-3,NA,TRBD2
TGTGCCAGCAGCCGGCCTAGGGACAGGAGGGACCACGAGCAGTACTTC,CASSRPRDRRDHEQYF,TRBV7-2,TRBJ2-7,NA,TRBD1
TGTGCCAGCAGCCCTAGCGGGAGGGCGAGTATTCAGTACTTC,CASSPSGRASIQYF,TRBV7-9,TRBJ2-7,few,TRBD2
TGTGCCAGCAGTGGGGGGGCGTACTATGGCTACACCTTC,CASSGGAYYGYTF,TRBV7-9,TRBJ1-2,NA,NA
TGTGCCATCAGTGACACCCTGGGCGAAAAACTGTTTTTT,CAISDTLGEKLFF,TRBV10-3,TRBJ1-4,NA,NA